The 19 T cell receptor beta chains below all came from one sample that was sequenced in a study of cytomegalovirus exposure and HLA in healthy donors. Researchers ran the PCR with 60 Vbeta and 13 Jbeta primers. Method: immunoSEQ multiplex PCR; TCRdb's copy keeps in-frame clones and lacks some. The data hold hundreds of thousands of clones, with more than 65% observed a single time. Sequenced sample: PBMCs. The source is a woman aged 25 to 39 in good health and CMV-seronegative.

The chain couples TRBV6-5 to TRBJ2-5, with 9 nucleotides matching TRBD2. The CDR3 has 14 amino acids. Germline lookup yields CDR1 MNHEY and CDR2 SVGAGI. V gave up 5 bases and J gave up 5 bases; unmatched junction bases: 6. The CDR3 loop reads CASSLSGSGETQYF. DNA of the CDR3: TGTGCCAGCAGTCTTAGCGGGAGTGGGGAGACCCAGTACTTC.

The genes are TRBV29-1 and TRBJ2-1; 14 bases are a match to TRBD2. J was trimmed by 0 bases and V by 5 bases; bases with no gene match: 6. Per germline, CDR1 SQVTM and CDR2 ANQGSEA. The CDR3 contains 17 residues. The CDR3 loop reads CSVLGLAGVSSYNEQFF. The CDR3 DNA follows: TGCAGCGTTTTGGGACTAGCGGGGGTTAGCTCCTACAATGAGCAGTTCTTC.

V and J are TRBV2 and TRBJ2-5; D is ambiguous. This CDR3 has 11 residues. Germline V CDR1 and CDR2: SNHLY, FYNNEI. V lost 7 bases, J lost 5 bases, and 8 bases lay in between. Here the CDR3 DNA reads TGTGCCAGCAACTCGCGGGAGACCCAGTACTTC. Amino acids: CASNSRETQYF.

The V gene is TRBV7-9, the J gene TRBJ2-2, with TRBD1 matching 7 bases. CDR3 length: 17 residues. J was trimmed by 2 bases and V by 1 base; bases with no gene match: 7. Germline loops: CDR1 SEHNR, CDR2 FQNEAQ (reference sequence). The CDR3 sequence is CASSLVPTGANTGELFF. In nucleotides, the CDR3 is TGTGCCAGCAGCTTAGTGCCCACAGGGGCCAACACCGGGGAGCTGTTTTTT.

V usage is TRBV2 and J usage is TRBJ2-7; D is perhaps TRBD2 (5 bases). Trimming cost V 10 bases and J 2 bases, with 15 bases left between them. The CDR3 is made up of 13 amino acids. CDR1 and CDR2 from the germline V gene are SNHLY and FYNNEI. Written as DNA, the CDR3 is TGTGCCACCGCGGCGGGTAAAGCCTACGAGCAGTACTTC. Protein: CATAAGKAYEQYF.

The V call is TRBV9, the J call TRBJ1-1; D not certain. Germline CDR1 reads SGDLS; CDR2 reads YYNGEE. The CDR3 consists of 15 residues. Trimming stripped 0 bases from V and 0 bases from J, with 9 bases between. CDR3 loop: CASSVGNSMNTEAFF. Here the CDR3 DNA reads TGTGCCAGCAGCGTAGGCAACAGCATGAACACTGAAGCTTTCTTT.

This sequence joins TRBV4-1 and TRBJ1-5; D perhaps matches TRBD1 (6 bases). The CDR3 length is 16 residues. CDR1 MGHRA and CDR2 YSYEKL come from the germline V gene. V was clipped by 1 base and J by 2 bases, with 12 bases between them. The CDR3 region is CASSQGQGTGNQPQHF. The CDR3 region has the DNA TGCGCCAGCAGCCAAGGGCAGGGGACCGGCAATCAGCCCCAGCATTTT.

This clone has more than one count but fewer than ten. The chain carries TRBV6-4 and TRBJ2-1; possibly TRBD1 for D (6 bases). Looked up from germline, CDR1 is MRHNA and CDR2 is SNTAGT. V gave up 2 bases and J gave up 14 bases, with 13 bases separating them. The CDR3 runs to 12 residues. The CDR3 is CASSDGGRPKFF. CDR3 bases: TGTGCCAGCAGTGACGGGGGCCGACCCAAGTTCTTC.

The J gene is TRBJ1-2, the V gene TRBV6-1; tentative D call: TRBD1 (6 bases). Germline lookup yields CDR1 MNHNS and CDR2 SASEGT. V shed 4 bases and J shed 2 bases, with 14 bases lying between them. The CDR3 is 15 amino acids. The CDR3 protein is CASSGGPTGNYGYTF. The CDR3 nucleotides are TGTGCCAGCAGTGGGGGACCTACAGGGAACTATGGCTACACCTTC.

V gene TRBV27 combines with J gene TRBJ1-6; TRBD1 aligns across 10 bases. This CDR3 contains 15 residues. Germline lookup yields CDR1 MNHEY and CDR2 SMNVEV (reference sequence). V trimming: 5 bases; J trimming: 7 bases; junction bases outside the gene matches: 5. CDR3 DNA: TGTGCCAGCAGTATAGACAGGGGGCAGAATTCACCCCTCCACTTT. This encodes CASSIDRGQNSPLHF.

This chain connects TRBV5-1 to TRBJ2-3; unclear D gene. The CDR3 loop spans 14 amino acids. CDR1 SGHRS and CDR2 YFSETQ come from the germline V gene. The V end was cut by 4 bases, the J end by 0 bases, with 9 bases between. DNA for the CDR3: TGCGCCAGCAGCGGAGACTCCAGCACAGATACGCAGTATTTT. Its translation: CASSGDSSTDTQYF.

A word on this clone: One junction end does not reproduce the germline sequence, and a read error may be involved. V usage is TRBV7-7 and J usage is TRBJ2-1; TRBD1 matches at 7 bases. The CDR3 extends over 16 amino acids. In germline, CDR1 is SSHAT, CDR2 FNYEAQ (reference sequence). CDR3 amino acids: CASSERTGVPYNEQFF. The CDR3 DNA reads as TGTGCTAGCAGCGAACGTACAGGGGTACCCTACAATGAGCAGTTCTTC. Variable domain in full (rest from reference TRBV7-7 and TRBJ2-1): GAGVSQSPRYKVTKRGQDVTLRCDPISSHATLYWYQQALGQGPEFLTYFNYEAQPDKSGLPSDRFSAERPEGSISTLTIQRTEQRDSAMYRCASSERTGVPYNEQFFGPGTRLTVL.

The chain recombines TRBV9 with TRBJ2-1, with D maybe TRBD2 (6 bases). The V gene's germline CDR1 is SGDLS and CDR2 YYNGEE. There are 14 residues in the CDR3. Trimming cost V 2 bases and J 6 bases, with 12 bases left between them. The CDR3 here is CASSVGGTLNEQFF. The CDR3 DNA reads TGTGCCAGCAGCGTTGGGGGGACCCTCAATGAGCAGTTCTTC.

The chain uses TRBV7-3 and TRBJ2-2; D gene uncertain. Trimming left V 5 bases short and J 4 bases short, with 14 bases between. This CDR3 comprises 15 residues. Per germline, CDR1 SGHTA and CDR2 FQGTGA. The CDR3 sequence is CASSLRSDTTGELFF. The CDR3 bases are TGTGCCAGCAGCCTAAGGTCCGACACCACCGGGGAGCTGTTTTTT.

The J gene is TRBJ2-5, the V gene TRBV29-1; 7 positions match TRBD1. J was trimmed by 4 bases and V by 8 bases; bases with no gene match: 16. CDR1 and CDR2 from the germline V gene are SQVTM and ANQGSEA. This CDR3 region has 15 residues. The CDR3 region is CSSATIGGHIETQYF. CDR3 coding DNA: TGCAGCTCCGCGACCATAGGGGGCCATATAGAGACCCAGTACTTC.

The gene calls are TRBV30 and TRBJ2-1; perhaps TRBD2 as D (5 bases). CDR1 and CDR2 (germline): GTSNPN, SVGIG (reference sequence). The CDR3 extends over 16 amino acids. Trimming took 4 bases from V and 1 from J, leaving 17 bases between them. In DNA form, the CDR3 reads TGTGCCTGGAATAAGAACCGGGAAAAATCCTACAATGAGCAGTTCTTC. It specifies CAWNKNREKSYNEQFF.

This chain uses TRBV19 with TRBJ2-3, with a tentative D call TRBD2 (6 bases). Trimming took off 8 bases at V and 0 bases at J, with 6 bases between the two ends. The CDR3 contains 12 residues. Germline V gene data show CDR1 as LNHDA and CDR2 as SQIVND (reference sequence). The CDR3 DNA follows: TGTGCCAGTGGAGGGAGCACAGATACGCAGTATTTT. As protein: CASGGSTDTQYF.

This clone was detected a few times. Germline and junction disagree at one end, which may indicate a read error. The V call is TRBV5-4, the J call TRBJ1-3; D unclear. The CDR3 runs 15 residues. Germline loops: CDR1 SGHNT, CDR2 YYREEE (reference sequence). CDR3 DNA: TGTGCCAGCAGCTTGGATGCAAGCTCTCGAAACACCATATATTTT. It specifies CASSLDASSRNTIYF.

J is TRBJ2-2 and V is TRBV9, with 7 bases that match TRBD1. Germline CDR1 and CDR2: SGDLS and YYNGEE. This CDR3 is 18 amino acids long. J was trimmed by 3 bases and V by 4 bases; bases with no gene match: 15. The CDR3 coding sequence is TGTGCCAGCAGCCCCGAAGGGGGCCGAGAATTGGACACCGGGGAGCTGTTTTTT. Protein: CASSPEGGRELDTGELFF.